This T cell receptor (beta chain) emerged from a study of T-cell reconstitution after alpha-beta-depleted transplantation in children. With regard to this clonotype: A much larger clone lies a single base off, so this may be a read error.

Unique molecular identifiers were used in preparing the TCRbeta library. TCRdb ran MiXCR on the PCR reads and lists one entry per CDR3 protein. The sample lists 360,000 or so distinct CDR3 sequences, about 20% occurring once. CDR1 is DFQATT, CDR2 SNEGSKA, per germline (reference sequence). This CDR3 has 13 amino acids. The chain recombines TRBV20-1 with TRBJ2-1; no clear D. The TCR was taken from a human donor who donated a stem cell graft to a child with acute myeloid leukemia. Sequencing used PBMCs from the stem cell graft donor, obtained from the stem cell graft. This chain's CDR3 is CSARDLEYNGQFF. CDR3 in DNA: TGCAGTGCTAGAGATCTCGAGTATAATGGGCAGTTCTTC.